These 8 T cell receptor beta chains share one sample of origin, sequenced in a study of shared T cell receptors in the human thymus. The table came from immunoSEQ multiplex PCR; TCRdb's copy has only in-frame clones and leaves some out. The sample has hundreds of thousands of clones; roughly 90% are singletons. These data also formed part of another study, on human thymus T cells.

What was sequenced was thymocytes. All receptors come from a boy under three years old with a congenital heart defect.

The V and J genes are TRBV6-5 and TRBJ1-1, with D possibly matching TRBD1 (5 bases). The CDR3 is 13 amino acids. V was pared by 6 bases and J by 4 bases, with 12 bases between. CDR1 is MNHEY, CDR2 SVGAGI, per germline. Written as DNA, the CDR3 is TGTGCCAGCAGGGGGCCGGGGGGCACTGAAGCTTTCTTT. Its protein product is CASRGPGGTEAFF.

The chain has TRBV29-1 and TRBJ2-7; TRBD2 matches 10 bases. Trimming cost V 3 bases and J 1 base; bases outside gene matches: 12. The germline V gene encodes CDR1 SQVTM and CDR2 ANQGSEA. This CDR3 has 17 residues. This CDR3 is CSVDGGSGRAESYEQYF. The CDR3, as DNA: TGCAGCGTTGATGGGGGGAGCGGGAGGGCCGAGTCCTACGAGCAGTACTTC.

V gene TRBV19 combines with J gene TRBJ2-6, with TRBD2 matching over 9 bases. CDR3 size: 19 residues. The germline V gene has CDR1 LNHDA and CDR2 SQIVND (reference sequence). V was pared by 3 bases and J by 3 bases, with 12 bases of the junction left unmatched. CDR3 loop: CASSMRSVAGVFGANVLTF. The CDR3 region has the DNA TGTGCCAGTAGTATGAGGTCGGTAGCGGGAGTTTTTGGGGCCAACGTCCTGACTTTC.

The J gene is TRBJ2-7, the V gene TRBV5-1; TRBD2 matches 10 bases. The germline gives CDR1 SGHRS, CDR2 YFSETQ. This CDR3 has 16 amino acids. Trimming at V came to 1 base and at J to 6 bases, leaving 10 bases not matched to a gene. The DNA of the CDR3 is TGCGCCAGCAGCTTGCTTGATTCTAGCGGGAGTGCCGAGCAGTACTTC. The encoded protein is CASSLLDSSGSAEQYF.

The CDR3 loop is CASSERGARVIYEQYF. The CDR3 DNA sequence: TGTGCCAGCAGTGAACGGGGGGCGCGGGTTATCTACGAGCAGTACTTC. The chain carries TRBV2 and TRBJ2-7; a possible D gene is TRBD2 (7 bases). Trimming stripped 2 bases from V and 3 bases from J, with 17 bases between. CDR3 size: 16 residues. Germline assignment: CDR1 SNHLY and CDR2 FYNNEI.

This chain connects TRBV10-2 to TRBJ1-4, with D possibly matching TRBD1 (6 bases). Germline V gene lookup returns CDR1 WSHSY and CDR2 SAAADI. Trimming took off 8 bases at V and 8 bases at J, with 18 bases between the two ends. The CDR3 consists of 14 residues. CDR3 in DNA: TGCGCCAGCTGCGACAGGCAGCAGCACGAAAAACTGTTTTTT. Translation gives CASCDRQQHEKLFF.

CDR3 bases: TGTGCCAGTAGTGTGGGACAGGGACCCAATCAGCCCCAGCATTTT. It translates to CASSVGQGPNQPQHF. The chain recombines TRBV19 with TRBJ1-5, with 9 positions matching TRBD1. Germline V gene lookup returns CDR1 LNHDA and CDR2 SQIVND (reference sequence). The CDR3 covers 15 residues. V shed 5 bases, J shed 3 bases, and the junction held 5 bases outside the gene matches.

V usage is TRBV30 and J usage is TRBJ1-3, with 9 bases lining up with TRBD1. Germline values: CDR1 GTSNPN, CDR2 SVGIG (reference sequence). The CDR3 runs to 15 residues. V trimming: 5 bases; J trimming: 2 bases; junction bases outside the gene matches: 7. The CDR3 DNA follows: TGTGCCTGGGACACAACAGGGGGCACTGGAAACACCATATATTTT. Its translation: CAWDTTGGTGNTIYF. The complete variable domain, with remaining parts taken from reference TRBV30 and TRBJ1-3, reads SQTIHQWPATLVQPVGSPLSLECTVEGTSNPNLYWYRQAAGRGLQLLFYSVGIGQISSEVPQNLSASRPQDRQFILSSKKLLLSDSGFYLCAWDTTGGTGNTIYFGEGSWLTVV.